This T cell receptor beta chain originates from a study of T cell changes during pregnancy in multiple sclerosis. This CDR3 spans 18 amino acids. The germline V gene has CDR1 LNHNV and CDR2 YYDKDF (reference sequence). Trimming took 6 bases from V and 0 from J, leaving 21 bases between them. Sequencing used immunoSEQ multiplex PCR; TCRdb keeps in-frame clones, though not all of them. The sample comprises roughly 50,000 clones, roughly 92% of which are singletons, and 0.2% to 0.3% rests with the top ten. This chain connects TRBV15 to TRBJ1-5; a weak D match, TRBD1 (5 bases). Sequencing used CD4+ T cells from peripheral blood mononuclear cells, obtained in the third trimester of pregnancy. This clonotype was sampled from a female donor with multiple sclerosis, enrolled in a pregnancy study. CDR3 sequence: CATRDSAGRPYSNQPQHF. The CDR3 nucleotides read TGTGCCACCAGGGATTCAGCAGGGCGGCCTTATAGCAATCAGCCCCAGCATTTT.